The 24 T cell receptor beta chains below all came from one sample that was sequenced in a study of T cell changes during pregnancy in multiple sclerosis. Assay used: immunoSEQ multiplex PCR; TCRdb lists only in-frame clones, some missing. The sample lists 50,000 to 60,000 clones, 92% seen once, with approximately 0.15% in the top ten. This material consisted of CD4+ T cells from peripheral blood mononuclear cells, taken after pregnancy. The receptors were sampled from a female donor in good health, enrolled as a control in a pregnancy study.

This rearrangement joins TRBV2 to TRBJ2-1; perhaps TRBD1 as D (6 bases). This CDR3 contains 17 residues. V was clipped by 7 bases and J by 7 bases, with 26 bases between them. The germline CDR1 and CDR2 sequences are SNHLY and FYNNEI. The CDR3: CASIHVNRARGGNEQFF. CDR3 in DNA: TGTGCCAGCATTCACGTTAACAGGGCAAGGGGTGGGAATGAGCAGTTCTTC.

This clone came up a few times. This sequence joins TRBV4-1 and TRBJ1-1, with 8 bases matching TRBD1. With 5 bases clipped from V and 7 bases from J, the junction kept 6 bases outside the gene matches. The CDR3 runs 13 residues. Per germline, CDR1 MGHRA and CDR2 YSYEKL. The CDR3 coding sequence is TGCGCCAGCAGCAAATTACAGGGGGTTGAAGCTTTCTTT. Its translation is CASSKLQGVEAFF.

The chain links TRBV5-1 to TRBJ2-2, with a possible D match to TRBD2 (5 bases). The V end was cut by 5 bases, the J end by 6 bases, with 11 bases between. From germline, CDR1 is SGHRS and CDR2 YFSETQ. This CDR3 comprises 13 residues. CDR3 coding DNA: TGCGCCAGCAGGCTGGCGGAGGCCGGGGAGCTGTTTTTT. It translates to CASRLAEAGELFF.

The chain is built from TRBV6-5 and TRBJ1-2, with D possibly being TRBD1 (6 bases). The CDR3 length is 13 residues. Germline V gene lookup returns CDR1 MNHEY and CDR2 SVGAGI. With 2 bases removed from V and 8 bases from J, the gap between germline ends came to 12 bases. CDR3 bases: TGTGCCAGCAGTTACGTGGGGGCCGGGGGCTACACCTTC. Its protein product is CASSYVGAGGYTF.

This rearrangement joins TRBV6-1 to TRBJ2-5, with 7 positions matching TRBD1. The CDR3 runs 17 residues. V shed 0 bases and J 2 bases; nucleotides not matched to a gene: 9. The germline V gene encodes CDR1 MNHNS and CDR2 SASEGT. Here the CDR3 reads CASSEAYTTGPQETQYF. In DNA, the CDR3 is TGTGCCAGCAGTGAAGCTTACACGACAGGGCCTCAAGAGACCCAGTACTTC.

This rearrangement joins TRBV18 to TRBJ2-3; D is perhaps TRBD1 (5 bases). V was cut by 0 bases and J by 1 base, with 11 bases left in between. Per the germline V gene, CDR1 is KGHSH and CDR2 is LQKENI. The CDR3 extends over 16 amino acids. The CDR3 nucleotides read TGTGCCAGCTCACCACCGGGCAGGGCCGGCACAGATACGCAGTATTTT. Its translation is CASSPPGRAGTDTQYF. Full variable domain (rest looked up from reference TRBV18 and TRBJ2-3): NAGVMQNPRHLVRRRGQEARLRCSPMKGHSHVYWYRQLPEEGLKFMVYLQKENIIDESGMPKERFSAEFPKEGPSILRIQQVVRGDSAAYFCASSPPGRAGTDTQYFGPGTRLTVL.

V usage is TRBV5-1 and J usage is TRBJ1-1, with 8 bases fitting TRBD1. This CDR3 is built from 15 residues. The ends lost 2 bases at V and 2 bases at J; junction bases unmatched: 5. Germline V gene data show CDR1 as SGHRS and CDR2 as YFSETQ. The CDR3 DNA reads as TGCGCCAGCAGCTTTCAGGGGGCAGAAAACACTGAAGCTTTCTTT. It codes for CASSFQGAENTEAFF. Looking up the rest from reference TRBV5-1 and TRBJ1-1 gives the full variable domain: KAGVTQTPRYLIKTRGQQVTLSCSPISGHRSVSWYQQTPGQGLQFLFEYFSETQRNKGNFPGRFSGRQFSNSRSEMNVSTLELGDSALYLCASSFQGAENTEAFFGQGTRLTVV.

J is TRBJ2-7 and V is TRBV29-1, with 7 nucleotides matching TRBD1. The CDR3 has 12 residues. The ends lost 3 bases at V and 6 bases at J; junction bases unmatched: 5. Germline CDR1 is SQVTM and CDR2 is ANQGSEA. The CDR3 loop reads CSVEGQRGEQYF. The CDR3 region has the DNA TGCAGCGTTGAGGGACAGAGGGGCGAGCAGTACTTC.

In this sample, this clone turned up a few times. The chain couples TRBV7-3 to TRBJ2-5; TRBD2 aligns across 7 bases. Trimming at V came to 2 bases and at J to 1 base, leaving 13 bases not matched to a gene. This CDR3 spans 18 amino acids. Germline CDR1 reads SGHTA; CDR2 reads FQGTGA. In nucleotides, the CDR3 is TGTGCCAGCAGCTTATCTCCAAACCCCGCTAGCGGCCAAGAGACCCAGTACTTC. Amino acid sequence: CASSLSPNPASGQETQYF.

The chain joins TRBV9 to TRBJ1-2; TRBD1 matches at 7 bases. CDR3 size: 12 residues. The germline gives CDR1 SGDLS, CDR2 YYNGEE. After removal of 4 bases from V and 10 bases from J, the junction contained 7 bases not matched to a gene. The CDR3 sequence is CASSPRQGVYTF. The CDR3 DNA sequence: TGTGCCAGCAGCCCGAGACAGGGAGTCTACACCTTC.

This chain connects TRBV28 to TRBJ1-5; 12 bases agree with TRBD1. The CDR3 length is 15 residues. Germline V gene data show CDR1 as MDHEN and CDR2 as SYDVKM. Losses at the gene ends were 5 bases for V and 7 bases for J; bases not matched to a gene: 6. CDR3 DNA: TGTGCCAGCAGTCCGGGACAGGGGGCAGGACAGCCCCAGCATTTT. Translating it yields CASSPGQGAGQPQHF.

The chain carries TRBV18 and TRBJ1-3; perhaps TRBD1 as D (5 bases). The V and J ends lost 3 bases and 7 bases respectively, with 10 bases between them. Germline CDR1 is KGHSH and CDR2 is LQKENI. This CDR3 region has 13 residues. The CDR3: CASSPDILNTIYF. In nucleotides, the CDR3 is TGTGCCAGCTCACCGGACATACTTAACACCATATATTTT.

This sequence joins TRBV7-3 and TRBJ2-7; 8 nucleotides line up with TRBD2. V lost 5 bases and J lost 6; bases outside the gene matches: 12. Germline V gene data show CDR1 as SGHTA and CDR2 as FQGTGA. CDR3 size: 15 residues. Written as DNA, the CDR3 is TGTGCCAGCAGCCGGACGGGGGGACTAGGATCCGAGCAGTACTTC. Translation gives CASSRTGGLGSEQYF. The full variable domain, rest sourced from reference TRBV7-3 and TRBJ2-7, is GAGVSQTPSNKVTEKGKYVELRCDPISGHTALYWYRQSLGQGPEFLIYFQGTGAADDSGLPNDRFFAVRPEGSVSTLKIQRTERGDSAVYLCASSRTGGLGSEQYFGPGTRLTVT.

The J gene is TRBJ1-5, the V gene TRBV12-5; perhaps TRBD1 as D (6 bases). Trimming removed 1 base at V and 6 bases at J, with 10 bases between. Germline CDR1 is LGHNT and CDR2 is FRNRAP. The CDR3 loop spans 14 amino acids. CDR3 protein: CASGLGTGTQPQHF. In nucleotides, the CDR3 is TGTGCTAGTGGTTTGGGAACAGGGACTCAGCCCCAGCATTTT.

The J gene is TRBJ2-2, the V gene TRBV7-3; D ambiguous. The CDR3 runs to 13 residues. V lost 2 bases to trimming and J lost 3 bases, with 4 bases between them. Germline assignment: CDR1 SGHTA and CDR2 FQGTGA. CDR3 residues: CASSLDYTGELFF. The CDR3 DNA is TGTGCCAGCAGCTTAGACTACACCGGGGAGCTGTTTTTT.

The V gene is TRBV7-3, the J gene TRBJ2-7, with TRBD1 identical over 8 bases. Germline-derived CDR1 and CDR2 are SGHTA and FQGTGA. V gave up 2 bases and J gave up 7 bases; unmatched junction bases: 4. This CDR3 comprises 13 residues. The CDR3 spells CASSLGQGREQYF. In nucleotides, the CDR3 is TGTGCCAGCAGCTTAGGACAGGGTCGGGAGCAGTACTTC.

This chain links TRBV7-2 with TRBJ2-5, with D perhaps matching TRBD1 (6 bases). CDR3 size: 15 residues. V lost 6 bases, J lost 5 bases, and 19 bases lay in between. In germline, CDR1 is SGHTA, CDR2 FQGNSA. The DNA for the CDR3 is TGTGCCAGCAGACCGACATCCAGGGGTGGGGAGACCCAGTACTTC. Its translation is CASRPTSRGGETQYF.

This clone was counted once. The V and J genes are TRBV7-3 and TRBJ2-3, with 8 bases lining up with TRBD2. CDR3 length equals 14 residues. Germline CDR1 is SGHTA and CDR2 is FQGTGA. Trimming cost V 5 bases and J 6 bases; bases outside gene matches: 7. CDR3 sequence reads: CASSRSGGLDTQYF. The DNA for the CDR3 is TGTGCCAGCAGCCGATCGGGGGGGTTGGATACGCAGTATTTT.

The chain links TRBV6-1 to TRBJ1-1, with 8 bases identical to TRBD1. This CDR3 contains 14 residues. Germline CDR1 is MNHNS and CDR2 is SASEGT. V dropped 6 bases and J dropped 9; count of bases not matched to a gene: 12. CDR3 sequence: CASRGGQGGSQAFF. The CDR3 DNA sequence: TGTGCCAGCAGGGGAGGACAGGGAGGATCCCAAGCTTTCTTT.

The chain employs TRBV7-2 and TRBJ1-2; no firm D call. The V gene's germline CDR1 is SGHTA and CDR2 FQGNSA. V lost 3 bases to trimming and J lost 5 bases, with 4 bases between them. The CDR3 totals 11 residues. The CDR3 spells CASSFEYGYTF. In nucleotides, the CDR3 is TGTGCCAGCAGCTTTGAGTATGGCTACACCTTC.

The chain uses TRBV4-3 and TRBJ1-1; D possibly corresponds to TRBD1 (5 bases). Germline CDR1 LGHNA, CDR2 YSLEER. V was cut by 4 bases and J by 3 bases, with 18 bases left in between. The CDR3 is 16 amino acids. The CDR3 bases are TGCGCCAGCAGCCGTCGGGGGGGACCGGGACACACTGAAGCTTTCTTT. It yields the protein CASSRRGGPGHTEAFF.

The chain has TRBV5-1 and TRBJ2-1; 10 nucleotides align to TRBD1. V lost 4 bases and J lost 3; bases outside the gene matches: 4. Per the germline V gene, CDR1 is SGHRS and CDR2 is YFSETQ. The CDR3 contains 15 residues. Here the CDR3 DNA reads TGCGCCAGCAGCCCAAGGGACAGGGGCTACAATGAGCAGTTCTTC. Its translation: CASSPRDRGYNEQFF. Complete variable domain (other parts from reference TRBV5-1 and TRBJ2-1): KAGVTQTPRYLIKTRGQQVTLSCSPISGHRSVSWYQQTPGQGLQFLFEYFSETQRNKGNFPGRFSGRQFSNSRSEMNVSTLELGDSALYLCASSPRDRGYNEQFFGPGTRLTVL.

V gene TRBV19 combines with J gene TRBJ1-5, with 8 bases identical to TRBD1. Per germline, CDR1 LNHDA and CDR2 SQIVND (reference sequence). The CDR3 is made up of 15 amino acids. Unmatched junction bases numbered 7, after V lost 5 bases and J lost 4 bases. In DNA form, the CDR3 reads TGTGCCAGTAGTTTAACACGACAGGGGAATCAGCCCCAGCATTTT. It codes for CASSLTRQGNQPQHF.

This clone appeared a single time. This chain joins TRBV11-3 and TRBJ2-1, with D tentatively TRBD2 (5 bases). Trimming removed 3 bases at V and 9 bases at J, with 9 bases between. This CDR3 has 12 amino acids. Germline V gene sequence: CDR1 SGHNT, CDR2 YENEEA. For the CDR3, the DNA is TGTGCCAGCAGCTTTCGGGGAATTGAGCAGTTCTTC. Translation gives CASSFRGIEQFF. The full variable domain, completed using reference TRBV11-3 and TRBJ2-1, is EAGVVQSPRYKIIEKKQPVAFWCNPISGHNTLYWYLQNLGQGPELLIRYENEEAVDDSQLPKDRFSAERLKGVDSTLKIQPAELGDSAVYLCASSFRGIEQFFGPGTRLTVL.